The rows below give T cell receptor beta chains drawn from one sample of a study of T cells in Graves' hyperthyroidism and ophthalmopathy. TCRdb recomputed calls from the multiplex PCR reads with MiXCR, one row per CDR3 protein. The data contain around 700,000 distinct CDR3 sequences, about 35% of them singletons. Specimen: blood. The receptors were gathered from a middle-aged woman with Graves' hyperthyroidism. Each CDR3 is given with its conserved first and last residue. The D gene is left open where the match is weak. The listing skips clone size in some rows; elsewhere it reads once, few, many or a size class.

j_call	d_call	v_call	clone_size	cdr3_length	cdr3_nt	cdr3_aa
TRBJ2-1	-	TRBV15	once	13	TGTGCCACCAGCAGAGACCCGGGCAGTGAGCAGTTCTTC	CATSRDPGSEQFF
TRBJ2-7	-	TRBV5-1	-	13	TGCGCCAGCAGCTTCGGCACTCATGGGGTGCAGTACTTC	CASSFGTHGVQYF
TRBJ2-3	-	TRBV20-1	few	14	TGCAGTGCTCCCCTGGCGGGAAGCACAGATACGCAGTATTTT	CSAPLAGSTDTQYF
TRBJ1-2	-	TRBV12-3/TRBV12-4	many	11	TGTGCCAGCAGTTCAGTGTACGGCTACACCTTC	CASSSVYGYTF
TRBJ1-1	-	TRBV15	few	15	TGTGCCACCAGCAGAGGTGTCGGTAGAGGCACTGAAGCTTTCTTT	CATSRGVGRGTEAFF
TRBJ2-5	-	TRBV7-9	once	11	TGTGCCAGCAGCCTCGGACAGCAGGAGTTCTTC	CASSLGQQEFF
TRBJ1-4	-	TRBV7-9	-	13	TGTGCCAGCAGCTTGGGCTATGGCGAAAAACTGTTTTTT	CASSLGYGEKLFF
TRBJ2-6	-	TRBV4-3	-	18	TGCGCCAGCAGCCTCGGATACGGGGCCGGCTCTGGGGCCAACGTCCTGACTTTC	CASSLGYGAGSGANVLTF
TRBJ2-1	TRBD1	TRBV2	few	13	TGTGCCAGCAGTGAAGCAGGGGGCAGCGAGCAGTTCTTC	CASSEAGGSEQFF
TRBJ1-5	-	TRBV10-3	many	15	TGTGCCATCAGTGAGAGGGGAGGGGGTGATCAGCCCCAGCATTTT	CAISERGGGDQPQHF
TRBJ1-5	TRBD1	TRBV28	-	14	TGTGCCAGCACCCGACAGGGTACCGATCAGCCCCAGCATTTT	CASTRQGTDQPQHF
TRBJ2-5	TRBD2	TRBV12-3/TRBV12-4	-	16	TGTGCCAGCAGTTTTCGAAGACTAGCGGTCCAAGAGACCCAGTACTTC	CASSFRRLAVQETQYF
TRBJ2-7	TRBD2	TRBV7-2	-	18	TGTGCCAGCAGCTTAGCGCCCCTTCTAGCGGGAGAGTTCTACGAGCAGTACTTC	CASSLAPLLAGEFYEQYF
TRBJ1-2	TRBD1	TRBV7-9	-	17	TGTGCCAGCAGCTGGATCCGGGACAGGGATGGGGTTGATGGCTACACCTTC	CASSWIRDRDGVDGYTF
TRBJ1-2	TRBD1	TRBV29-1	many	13	TGCAGCGTCGGGACAGGGGAGAGCTATGGCTACACCTTC	CSVGTGESYGYTF
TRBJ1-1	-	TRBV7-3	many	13	TGTGCCAGCAGCCTATGGGACGAGTCTGAAGCTTTCTTT	CASSLWDESEAFF
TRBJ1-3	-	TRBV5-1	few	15	TGCGCCAGCAGCCAACAGACAGGCTCTGGAAACACCATATATTTT	CASSQQTGSGNTIYF
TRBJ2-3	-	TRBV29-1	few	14	TGCAGCGTTGAAGCAGGCCCTCGCACAGATACGCAGTATTTT	CSVEAGPRTDTQYF
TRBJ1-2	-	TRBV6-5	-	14	TGTGCCAGCAGTGCCTGGGGACGGAAAGGCGGCTACACCTTC	CASSAWGRKGGYTF
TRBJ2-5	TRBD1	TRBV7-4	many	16	TGTGCCAGCAGCGCTTTACCAGGGGGCCGTGGAGAGACCCAGTACTTC	CASSALPGGRGETQYF
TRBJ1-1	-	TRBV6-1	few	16	TGTGCCAGCAGTCATTGGGTGGACAGCCTGAACACTGAAGCTTTCTTT	CASSHWVDSLNTEAFF